The clone carrying this T cell receptor (beta chain) appeared a few times. Its target is not known. V lost 3 bases and J lost 4, with 27 bases in between. The CDR3 runs to 18 residues. Per the germline V gene, CDR1 is DFQATT and CDR2 is SNEGSKA (reference sequence). The data belong to a study of blood T cells in healthy people across ages. Study-wide points: With naive T cell percentage, TCR beta diversity showed a strong correlation. Aged donors had fewer naive CD4+ cells and lower diversity than long-lived donors.

A J-beta primer mix and a sample-barcoded 5' primer were used in a second PCR of about 7 to 12 cycles. In TCRdb, the 5' RACE reads were re-called with MiXCR into one record per CDR3 protein. Of about 730,000 distinct CDR3 sequences detected, more than 40% appear once; the ten largest clones hold 20% to 25%. The rearrangement joins TRBV20-1 to TRBJ2-5; weak D call: TRBD1 (7 bases). Sequenced input: blood. The TCR sequence derives from an older woman in good health. CDR3 amino acids: CSASWEEGASDIPETQYF. CDR3 bases: TGCAGTGCTAGTTGGGAGGAGGGGGCTAGCGATATACCAGAGACCCAGTACTTC.